This T cell receptor (beta chain) is drawn from a study of blood T cell repertoires in COVID-19 (TCRdb year 2020). In terms of the full investigation: Samples from collaborators originated in the United States, Italy and Spain and spanned both the acute and convalescent phases of COVID-19. The prospective study material was composed of cDNA or gDNA derived from T cells, B-cell-depleted T cells, or PBMCs. Subjects who had been exposed to COVID-19, were actively infected with it, or had recovered from it provided the deeply sampled blood TCRbeta repertoires that made up the dataset. The repertoires were released in a freely available public database meant as a resource for research on the immune response to SARS-CoV-2. Samples were obtained from the ongoing ImmuneRACE study (first 160 participants) and from 1,254 subjects provided by 6 global collaborators. Sample metadata almost always included a de-identified subject ID, COVID-19 status, age in years and sex. Where available, HLA class I and class II types were taken from metadata supplied by the sample provider and were not determined by assay-based typing.

As regards this clone: The clone's antigen remains unknown. Base qualities are not at hand, and no much larger clone is one base apart.

Each collaborating institution followed its own protocols to collect whole blood in K2EDTA tubes. For TCRbeta analysis, collaborator samples were shipped as frozen whole blood, as isolated PBMCs, or as DNA extracted from either sample type. Broad study findings and their caveats: How much clinical and demographic metadata was included differed by source and by participant, and the metadata was provided uncurated.

CDR1 and CDR2 are read off the germline V gene (reference sequence) as SEHNR and FQNEAQ. V is cut back by 5 bases and J by 2 bases, with 15 bases in the junction unmatched. The CDR3 contains 19 residues, cysteine and phenylalanine counted. Only CDR3 DNA remains: 57 bases, in frame from the first base. TCRbeta CDR3 regions were amplified from genomic DNA by means of the immunoSEQ Assay, a bias-controlled multiplex PCR. Per the authors' processing: The number of nucleated cells in each sample was estimated by amplification of reference gene primers within the assay. To quantify the absolute abundance of each unique TCRbeta CDR3 rearrangement, sequence reads were collapsed and filtered. For each sample, productive Simpson clonality was calculated as the square root of Simpson's diversity index over productive rearrangements. Drawn from immuneACCESS, this table holds only the in-frame rearrangements with V and J called that TCRdb kept. Clones are partly lost; checked studies trace under half to an unresolved V gene and leave the rest unexplained. V, J and clone size derive from that table, while D and trimming were established from the DNA sequence. Here the sample has 300,000 or so clones; around four fifths occur a single time. The ten largest clones represent around 3.7% of the sample.

The chain uses TRBV7-9 and TRBJ2-1, with TRBD2 matching 10 junction bases. This receptor was obtained from a woman aged 50 to 65 with active or convalescent COVID-19. The sequenced material came from peripheral blood. For the CDR3, the sequence is CASSNTIAGGHLPYNEQFF. The bases read TGTGCCAGCAGCAACACGATAGCGGGAGGCCATCTCCCCTACAATGAGCAGTTCTTC. Full variable domain (CDR3 extended with the reference TRBV7-9 and TRBJ2-1 proteins): DTGVSQNPRHKITKRGQNVTFRCDPISEHNRLYWYRQTLGQGPEFLTYFQNEAQLEKSRLLSDRFSAERPKGSFSTLEIQRTEQGDSAMYLCASSNTIAGGHLPYNEQFFGPGTRLTVL.